The rows below give T cell receptor beta chains drawn from one sample of a study of cytomegalovirus exposure and HLA in healthy donors. The data were produced by immunoSEQ multiplex PCR, yet TCRdb's version contains in-frame clones alone and is incomplete. The sample includes around 80,000 clones. Sequenced input: PBMCs. All receptors come from a man between 40 and 49 years old in good health and CMV-seronegative. The CDR3 runs from the conserved cysteine through the conserved F or W. The D gene is left open where the match is weak.

D gene: -
J gene: TRBJ1-1
V gene: TRBV7-9
CDR3 protein: CASSLGQIGVGNTEAFF
CDR3 DNA: TGTGCCAGCAGCTTAGGGCAGATAGGGGTGGGGAACACTGAAGCTTTCTTT

D gene: -
J gene: TRBJ2-1
V gene: TRBV30
CDR3 protein: CAWSVTHGREQFF
CDR3 DNA: TGTGCCTGGAGTGTAACTCATGGCAGGGAGCAGTTCTTC

D gene: TRBD1
J gene: TRBJ2-7
V gene: TRBV29-1
CDR3 protein: CSVDLGQGIYEQYF
CDR3 DNA: TGCAGCGTTGATTTGGGACAGGGGATCTACGAGCAGTACTTC

D gene: -
J gene: TRBJ2-1
V gene: TRBV28
CDR3 protein: CASSEGGGFYNEQFF
CDR3 DNA: TGTGCCAGCAGTGAGGGGGGAGGGTTTTACAATGAGCAGTTCTTC

D gene: -
J gene: TRBJ1-1
V gene: TRBV6-1
CDR3 protein: CASSSQFNTEAFF
CDR3 DNA: TGTGCCAGCAGTAGTCAGTTTAACACTGAAGCTTTCTTT

D gene: -
J gene: TRBJ2-7
V gene: TRBV6-5
CDR3 protein: CASKTATGFRNEQYF
CDR3 DNA: TGTGCCAGCAAAACAGCAACAGGGTTTCGCAACGAGCAGTACTTC

D gene: -
J gene: TRBJ1-5
V gene: TRBV19
CDR3 protein: CASSILRGVDQPQHF
CDR3 DNA: TGTGCCAGTAGTATCCTGCGGGGCGTGGATCAGCCCCAGCATTTT

D gene: -
J gene: TRBJ1-1
V gene: TRBV7-2
CDR3 protein: CASSLDGWRATEAFF
CDR3 DNA: TGTGCCAGCAGCTTAGACGGGTGGAGGGCCACTGAAGCTTTCTTT

D gene: -
J gene: TRBJ1-1
V gene: TRBV6-5
CDR3 protein: CASRGATENTEAFF
CDR3 DNA: TGTGCCAGCAGGGGGGCGACAGAAAACACTGAAGCTTTCTTT

D gene: TRBD1
J gene: TRBJ1-2
V gene: TRBV28
CDR3 protein: CASRDWDRRNYGYTF
CDR3 DNA: TGTGCCAGCAGAGATTGGGACAGACGAAACTATGGCTACACCTTC

D gene: -
J gene: TRBJ1-2
V gene: TRBV10-3
CDR3 protein: CAISESSRTLNYGYTF
CDR3 DNA: TGTGCCATCAGTGAGTCCTCACGAACTCTTAACTATGGCTACACCTTC

D gene: TRBD1
J gene: TRBJ2-7
V gene: TRBV5-6
CDR3 protein: CASSPWHRGNEQYF
CDR3 DNA: TGTGCCAGCAGCCCATGGCACAGGGGAAACGAGCAGTACTTC

D gene: -
J gene: TRBJ1-1
V gene: TRBV2
CDR3 protein: CASTRIMGGDTEAFF
CDR3 DNA: TGTGCCAGCACGCGGATTATGGGGGGTGATACTGAAGCTTTCTTT

D gene: -
J gene: TRBJ1-2
V gene: TRBV5-1
CDR3 protein: CASSQGAPKAYGYTF
CDR3 DNA: TGCGCCAGCTCCCAAGGGGCCCCCAAGGCCTATGGCTACACCTTC

D gene: -
J gene: TRBJ1-1
V gene: TRBV28
CDR3 protein: CASSQGLPMNTEAFF
CDR3 DNA: TGTGCCAGCAGCCAGGGGTTACCCATGAACACTGAAGCTTTCTTT

D gene: -
J gene: TRBJ2-1
V gene: TRBV29-1
CDR3 protein: CSVRTGLVSDEQFF
CDR3 DNA: TGCAGCGTCCGAACAGGGCTCGTTAGTGATGAGCAGTTCTTC

D gene: -
J gene: TRBJ2-7
V gene: TRBV7-2
CDR3 protein: CASSLSSYEQYF
CDR3 DNA: TGTGCCAGCAGCTTATCCAGCTACGAGCAGTACTTC

D gene: -
J gene: TRBJ2-3
V gene: TRBV5-6
CDR3 protein: CASNGDSQDTQYF
CDR3 DNA: TGTGCCAGCAACGGGGATTCGCAAGATACGCAGTATTTT

D gene: -
J gene: TRBJ1-5
V gene: TRBV29-1
CDR3 protein: CSVEGSRGQPQHF
CDR3 DNA: TGCAGCGTTGAAGGCAGCCGAGGTCAGCCCCAGCATTTT

D gene: -
J gene: TRBJ2-5
V gene: TRBV19
CDR3 protein: CASKKPGVGETQYF
CDR3 DNA: TGTGCCAGTAAAAAACCAGGGGTAGGGGAGACCCAGTACTTC